Following are 17 T cell receptor beta chains from one sample sequenced in a study of cytomegalovirus exposure and HLA in healthy donors. The PCR was carried out with 60 Vbeta primers and 13 Jbeta primers. Clones were sequenced by immunoSEQ multiplex PCR, and TCRdb holds only the in-frame ones, with some missing. Of some 150,000 clones listed, around 65% are singletons. The sample taken for sequencing was PBMCs. Receptors originate from a woman younger than 45 in good health and CMV-seropositive.

This rearrangement joins TRBV9 to TRBJ1-3; D is unclear. The CDR3 consists of 14 residues. Germline V CDR1 and CDR2: SGDLS, YYNGEE. V gave up 3 bases and J gave up 1 base, with 8 bases separating them. CDR3 bases: TGTGCCAGCAGCGACCAGAGGTCTGGAAACACCATATATTTT. This codes for CASSDQRSGNTIYF.

This clone was seen a few times. The chain has TRBV10-3 and TRBJ2-2, with 9 nucleotides matching TRBD2. The CDR3 extends over 14 amino acids. Germline CDR1 ENHRY, CDR2 SYGVKD. V dropped 7 bases and J dropped 4; count of bases not matched to a gene: 4. The CDR3 nucleotides are TGTGCCATCAAGACTAGCGGTGGCACCGGGGAGCTGTTTTTT. The encoded protein is CAIKTSGGTGELFF.

The V and J genes are TRBV19 and TRBJ1-3; D might be TRBD1 (6 bases). The length of the CDR3 is 19 residues. V gave up 5 bases and J gave up 0 bases, with 23 bases separating them. Looked up from germline, CDR1 is LNHDA and CDR2 is SQIVND (reference sequence). The CDR3 DNA reads as TGTGCCAGTAGTTTTTTGTTGGGCCCGGGACACTTCTCTGGAAACACCATATATTTT. It translates to CASSFLLGPGHFSGNTIYF.

V usage is TRBV7-2 and J usage is TRBJ2-7; TRBD2 matches 8 bases. The J segment lost 4 bases and the V segment lost 3 bases, leaving 5 bases of the junction unmatched. The CDR3 has 14 amino acids. Per the germline V gene, CDR1 is SGHTA and CDR2 is FQGNSA. Here the CDR3 reads CASSFSSGWYEQYF. The CDR3 nucleotides are TGTGCCAGCAGCTTCTCTAGCGGGTGGTACGAGCAGTACTTC.

This chain joins TRBV5-6 and TRBJ1-2; 7 positions match TRBD1. V shed 3 bases and J 1 base; nucleotides not matched to a gene: 9. Germline V lookup: CDR1 SGHDT, CDR2 YYEEEE. The CDR3 consists of 16 residues. The CDR3 DNA is TGTGCCAGCAGCTCGGACAGGCAGAGCCTTAACTATGGCTACACCTTC. It codes for CASSSDRQSLNYGYTF.

This chain connects TRBV5-1 to TRBJ1-3; 7 nucleotides agree with TRBD1. Germline V gene sequence: CDR1 SGHRS, CDR2 YFSETQ. The V gene end was trimmed by 0 bases and the J gene end by 4 bases; junction bases not matched to a gene: 4. The CDR3 totals 15 residues. CDR3 sequence: CASSLVEGAGNTIYF. CDR3 nucleotides: TGCGCCAGCAGCTTGGTGGAGGGGGCAGGAAACACCATATATTTT.

The genes are TRBV13 and TRBJ1-1; D is possibly TRBD1 (5 bases). Trimming pared 6 bases from V and 2 bases from J, leaving 16 bases between. This CDR3 contains 15 residues. In germline, CDR1 is PRHDT, CDR2 FYEKMQ (reference sequence). In DNA, the CDR3 is TGTGCCAGCAGTCAAACAGGAGACCTCAACACTGAAGCTTTCTTT. Its protein product is CASSQTGDLNTEAFF. Full variable domain (missing parts from reference TRBV13 and TRBJ1-1): AAGVIQSPRHLIKEKRETATLKCYPIPRHDTVYWYQQGPGQDPQFLISFYEKMQSDKGSIPDRFSAQQFSDYHSELNMSSLELGDSALYFCASSQTGDLNTEAFFGQGTRLTVV.

The gene calls are TRBV28 and TRBJ2-7; D is possibly TRBD2 (6 bases). Germline CDR1 reads MDHEN; CDR2 reads SYDVKM. V was shortened by 6 bases and J by 3 bases, with 9 bases between the two germline ends. The CDR3 consists of 12 residues. CDR3 loop: CASRVGSYEQYF. CDR3 DNA: TGTGCCAGCAGAGTCGGGAGCTACGAGCAGTACTTC.

The V gene is TRBV4-1, the J gene TRBJ2-5; possibly TRBD2 for D (6 bases). Trimming removed 3 bases at V and 1 base at J, with 9 bases between. The CDR3 consists of 14 residues. Germline CDR1 reads MGHRA; CDR2 reads YSYEKL. This CDR3 reads CASSQRDVQETQYF. The CDR3 coding sequence is TGCGCCAGCAGCCAGCGGGACGTCCAAGAGACCCAGTACTTC.

The chain links TRBV5-4 to TRBJ1-5, with D perhaps matching TRBD1 (5 bases). CDR3 size: 16 residues. Germline lookup yields CDR1 SGHNT and CDR2 YYREEE (reference sequence). Trimming pared 6 bases from V and 4 bases from J, leaving 20 bases between. CDR3 residues: CASTRGGGGRNQPQHF. The CDR3 nucleotides read TGTGCCAGCACCCGGGGCGGCGGGGGAAGAAATCAGCCCCAGCATTTT.

The chain carries TRBV27 and TRBJ1-1; unclear D gene. This CDR3 is 13 amino acids long. The V end lost 10 bases, the J end lost 0 bases, and 12 bases lay between the germline ends. Per the germline V gene, CDR1 is MNHEY and CDR2 is SMNVEV (reference sequence). CDR3 residues: CATQERMNTEAFF. In DNA, the CDR3 is TGTGCCACCCAAGAGAGAATGAACACTGAAGCTTTCTTT.

This chain links TRBV5-4 with TRBJ1-5, with 10 bases identical to TRBD1. CDR1 and CDR2 from the germline V gene are SGHNT and YYREEE (reference sequence). Trimming took 3 bases from V and 4 from J; bases not matched to a gene: 4. The CDR3 covers 15 residues. CDR3 sequence: CASSYGTGVNQPQHF. CDR3 DNA: TGTGCCAGCAGCTACGGGACAGGGGTAAATCAGCCCCAGCATTTT.

This chain links TRBV6-4 with TRBJ2-5, with a tentative D call TRBD1 (6 bases). This CDR3 comprises 15 residues. Germline CDR1 MRHNA, CDR2 SNTAGT. Trimming removed 4 bases from V and 4 bases from J, with 16 bases in between. The CDR3 nucleotides are TGTGCCAGCAGTGTATCTGCCAGGGGTGGAGAGACCCAGTACTTC. Protein: CASSVSARGGETQYF.

V and J are TRBV5-1 and TRBJ2-3, with 9 bases identical to TRBD2. Germline loops: CDR1 SGHRS, CDR2 YFSETQ. V lost 4 bases to trimming and J lost 8 bases; unmatched junction nucleotides: 11. This CDR3 spans 15 amino acids. The CDR3 nucleotides read TGCGCCAGCAGCACCACGGGGACTAGCCGTAGTACGCAGTATTTT. It codes for CASSTTGTSRSTQYF.

The chain links TRBV13 to TRBJ2-7, with 9 bases identical to TRBD2. CDR1 PRHDT and CDR2 FYEKMQ come from the germline V gene (reference sequence). V lost 1 base and J lost 3; bases outside the gene matches: 13. The CDR3 contains 18 residues. This chain's CDR3 is CASSLALGRAGGLYEQYF. Written as DNA, the CDR3 is TGTGCCAGCAGCTTAGCCCTAGGTCGAGCGGGGGGCCTCTACGAGCAGTACTTC.

This clone appeared once. The CDR3, as DNA: TGTGCCAGCAGCGTGGGGGACGGACAGGGTAGGAGCACAGATACGCAGTATTTT. Translation: CASSVGDGQGRSTDTQYF. This chain joins TRBV9 and TRBJ2-3, with TRBD1 matching 8 bases. This CDR3 has 18 amino acids. CDR1 SGDLS and CDR2 YYNGEE come from the germline V gene. V lost 2 bases, J lost 0 bases, and 11 bases stayed unmatched. Using reference TRBV9 and TRBJ2-3 for the parts outside the CDR3, the full variable domain is DSGVTQTPKHLITATGQRVTLRCSPRSGDLSVYWYQQSLDQGLQFLIQYYNGEERAKGNILERFSAQQFPDLHSELNLSSLELGDSALYFCASSVGDGQGRSTDTQYFGPGTRLTVL.

A remark on this clone: The junction does not match germline at one end; this may be a read error. This chain's CDR3 is CASSESQGGGTYGQYF. CDR3 bases: TGTGCCAGCAGTGAGAGCCAGGGAGGGGGTACCTACGGGCAGTACTTC. The V call is TRBV6-1, the J call TRBJ2-7, with D perhaps matching TRBD2 (7 bases). The CDR3 is 16 residues long. Germline V lookup: CDR1 MNHNS, CDR2 SASEGT.